The 32 T cell receptor beta chains in this list originate from one sample, sequenced in a study of CD8+CD57+ T cells in acquired aplastic anemia. By flow cytometry, patients selected for sequencing had shown an expansion of CD8+CD57+ cells. It was genomic DNA that served as the template for profiling TCR beta VDJ and CDR3. MiXCR, run by TCRdb on the reads, gives a single entry per CDR3 protein. The data show fewer than 200,000 distinct CDR3 sequences, around half seen once. The sample taken for sequencing was sorted CD4+, CD8+, or CD8+CD57+ T cells (not recorded which) from PBMCs. Every receptor here comes from a human donor with aplastic anemia.

In this sample, this clonotype turned up once. The DNA is left out, because the CDR3 cannot be placed on it with certainty; the CDR3 is given as TCRdb lists it. The CDR3: CASSAWGGGNTEAFF. This rearrangement joins TRBV25-1 to TRBJ1-1; the table's D call, TRBD1, has no DNA check behind it. Germline V CDR1 and CDR2: MGHDK, SYGVNS. Both ends counted, the CDR3 spans 15 residues.

This clonotype was seen many times. The V gene is TRBV7-8, the J gene TRBJ1-1; maybe TRBD1 (5 bases). V lost 4 bases and J lost 3, with 6 bases in between. Looked up from germline, CDR1 is SGHVS and CDR2 is FQNEAQ. The CDR3 runs to 12 residues. In DNA form, the CDR3 reads TGTGCCAGCAGCTGGGACTACACTGAAGCTTTCTTT. It is translated as CASSWDYTEAFF.

This clonotype was detected ten times or more. A much larger clone lies one base from this, so it may be a read error. The CDR3 DNA sequence: TGCAGCGTAATAGGGGGGACGGGGGGCTATGGCTACACCTTC. Translated, it gives CSVIGGTGGYGYTF. This chain connects TRBV29-1 to TRBJ1-2; D might be TRBD1 (6 bases). The CDR3 is made up of 14 amino acids. CDR1 and CDR2 from the germline V gene are SQVTM and ANQGSEA. V lost 6 bases to trimming and J lost 4 bases, with 18 bases between them.

CDR3 protein: CSAGTGGRGTVNYGYTF. DNA of the CDR3: TGCAGTGCTGGGACAGGGGGCCGTGGAACGGTTAACTATGGCTACACCTTC. This chain connects TRBV20-1 to TRBJ1-2; 12 bases line up with TRBD1. This CDR3 is 17 amino acids long. V was clipped by 5 bases and J by 1 base; unmatched bases: 11. Germline V CDR1 and CDR2: DFQATT, SNEGSKA (reference sequence).

As concerns this clonotype: Likely a read error: the CDR3 ends without its conserved phenylalanine or tryptophan. The rearrangement links TRBV7-9 to TRBJ1-6, with TRBD1 matching 7 bases. V gave up 10 bases and J gave up 9 bases; unmatched junction bases: 12. This CDR3 has 14 residues. Germline CDR1 and CDR2: SEHNR and FQNEAQ (reference sequence). The CDR3 sequence: CAKPDGQVGSPLHL. In DNA form, the CDR3 reads TGTGCCAAACCGGACGGACAGGTCGGTTCACCCCTCCACCTT.

This sequence joins TRBV20-1 and TRBJ1-2; TRBD1 is a possible D gene (6 bases). Germline CDR1 and CDR2: DFQATT and SNEGSKA (reference sequence). This CDR3 spans 12 amino acids. Trimming took 3 bases from V and 8 from J, leaving 13 bases between them. DNA of the CDR3: TGCAGTGCTAGGGACAGTCTTTCCGGCTACACCTTC. It is translated as CSARDSLSGYTF.

DNA of the CDR3: TGCAGTGTGGTGACAGGGCGGGCTACAACCATCTCCTACAATGAGCAGTTCTTC. Amino acid sequence: CSVVTGRATTISYNEQFF. This chain connects TRBV20-1 to TRBJ2-1; 7 bases fit TRBD1. CDR1 DFQATT and CDR2 SNEGSKA come from the germline V gene (reference sequence). The ends lost 7 bases at V and 0 bases at J; junction bases unmatched: 18. The CDR3 consists of 18 residues.

The gene calls are TRBV29-1 and TRBJ2-5; no definite D call. Germline values: CDR1 SQVTM, CDR2 ANQGSEA. The CDR3 has 14 residues. The CDR3 is CNAPSIGLRGTQYF. The CDR3 nucleotides are TGCAACGCCCCCTCAATTGGCTTACGAGGGACCCAGTACTTC.

The V call is TRBV19, the J call TRBJ1-6, with 9 bases aligning to TRBD1. CDR1 is LNHDA, CDR2 SQIVND, per germline (reference sequence). The CDR3 runs 15 residues. After removal of 1 base from V and 8 bases from J, the junction contained 3 bases not matched to a gene. The CDR3 spells CASSIGDRVYSPLHF. As DNA, the CDR3 is TGTGCCAGTAGTATAGGGGACAGGGTGTATTCACCCCTCCACTTT. Variable domain in full (rest from reference TRBV19 and TRBJ1-6): DGGITQSPKYLFRKEGQNVTLSCEQNLNHDAMYWYRQDPGQGLRLIYYSQIVNDFQKGDIAEGYSVSREKKESFPLTVTSAQKNPTAFYLCASSIGDRVYSPLHFGNGTRLTVT.

This clonotype has more than one count but fewer than ten. The chain uses TRBV7-9 and TRBJ1-6, with a possible D match to TRBD1 (6 bases). This CDR3 has 14 residues. V was cut by 1 base and J by 9 bases, with 10 bases left in between. Germline CDR1 and CDR2: SEHNR and FQNEAQ (reference sequence). CDR3 sequence: CASSLGPQGSPLHF. CDR3 in DNA: TGTGCCAGCAGCTTAGGACCACAGGGTTCACCCCTCCACTTT.

This clonotype was recorded many times. The genes are TRBV7-6 and TRBJ1-3, with D maybe TRBD1 (6 bases). Between the trimmed V and J ends, which lost 1 base and 0 bases, there was a span of 13 bases. Germline CDR1 and CDR2: SGHVS and FNYEAQ. The CDR3 runs 17 residues. CDR3 DNA: TGTGCCAGCAGCTTAGTTCAACAGGGCCGCTCTGGAAACACCATATATTTT. It translates to CASSLVQQGRSGNTIYF. The full variable domain, with the rest looked up from reference TRBV7-6 and TRBJ1-3, is GAGVSQSPRYKVTKRGQDVALRCDPISGHVSLYWYRQALGQGPEFLTYFNYEAQQDKSGLPNDRFSAERPEGSISTLTIQRTEQRDSAMYRCASSLVQQGRSGNTIYFGEGSWLTVV.

CDR3 sequence: CASSQFSGGSKNIQYF. In nucleotides, the CDR3 is TGTGCCAGCAGCCAGTTTAGCGGGGGATCCAAAAACATTCAGTACTTC. The gene calls are TRBV3-1 and TRBJ2-4, with 9 nucleotides matching TRBD2. The germline CDR1 and CDR2 sequences are LGHDT and YNNKEL (reference sequence). V was clipped by 3 bases and J by 2 bases; unmatched bases: 5. The CDR3 totals 16 residues.

The chain joins TRBV4-2 to TRBJ2-1, with 10 bases that match TRBD2. Germline lookup yields CDR1 LGHNA and CDR2 YNFKEQ. The CDR3 is 16 amino acids. J was trimmed by 5 bases and V by 4 bases; bases with no gene match: 8. CDR3 amino acids: CASSLSGGALDNEQFF. In nucleotides, the CDR3 is TGTGCCAGCAGCCTGAGCGGGGGGGCCTTGGACAATGAGCAGTTCTTC.

The chain uses TRBV5-1 and TRBJ2-1; D not certain. Trimming removed 0 bases at V and 3 bases at J, with 10 bases between. Per germline, CDR1 SGHRS and CDR2 YFSETQ. The CDR3 totals 15 residues. CDR3 bases: TGCGCCAGCAGCTTGGAGATGTATAACTACAATGAGCAGTTCTTC. This codes for CASSLEMYNYNEQFF.

The chain links TRBV10-3 to TRBJ1-2; D might be TRBD1 (5 bases). The V end lost 0 bases, the J end lost 6 bases, and 11 bases lay between the germline ends. Per the germline V gene, CDR1 is ENHRY and CDR2 is SYGVKD. This CDR3 is built from 14 residues. The CDR3: CAISESRGVHGYTF. The CDR3 coding sequence is TGTGCCATCAGTGAGTCGCGGGGGGTGCATGGCTACACCTTC.

CDR3 residues: CASSWPPGLMNSPLHF. DNA for the CDR3: TGTGCCAGCAGTTGGCCCCCCGGACTGATGAATTCACCCCTCCACTTT. The J gene is TRBJ1-6, the V gene TRBV28; D is undetermined. CDR1 MDHEN and CDR2 SYDVKM come from the germline V gene. V lost 4 bases and J lost 7, with 17 bases in between. This CDR3 has 16 residues.

The V and J genes are TRBV29-1 and TRBJ2-7; 10 bases map to TRBD1. The junction had 13 bases not matched to a gene; V was cut back by 8 bases and J by 6 bases. Germline CDR1 and CDR2: SQVTM and ANQGSEA. CDR3 size: 14 residues. As DNA, the CDR3 is TGCAGCATTCGGCCTGGGACAGGGGTTCTCGAGCAGTACTTC. Protein product: CSIRPGTGVLEQYF.

This clonotype was observed many times. The gene calls are TRBV7-2 and TRBJ1-2; D remains ambiguous. Per germline, CDR1 SGHTA and CDR2 FQGNSA. V shed 0 bases and J shed 1 base, with 15 bases lying between them. This CDR3 region has 17 residues. The CDR3 bases are TGTGCCAGCAGCTTAGCGGTAGGCGGGTCGGATAACTATGGCTACACCTTC. This encodes CASSLAVGGSDNYGYTF.

This clonotype turned up a few times. The chain joins TRBV5-4 to TRBJ2-3; no reliable D call. CDR1 SGHNT and CDR2 YYREEE come from the germline V gene (reference sequence). This CDR3 is built from 18 residues. Trimming removed 0 bases from V and 0 bases from J, with 17 bases in between. The CDR3 here is CASSLAGTRSTSTDTQYF. DNA for the CDR3: TGTGCCAGCAGCTTGGCCGGCACGCGGAGTACTAGCACAGATACGCAGTATTTT.

The genes are TRBV11-1 and TRBJ2-3, with TRBD1 identical over 7 bases. Germline CDR1 is SGHAT and CDR2 is FQDESV (reference sequence). The J segment lost 5 bases and the V segment lost 2 bases, leaving 10 bases of the junction unmatched. This CDR3 is built from 16 residues. CDR3 DNA: TGTGCCAGCAGCTTACAGTGGGGCCAGGGGGAAGATACGCAGTATTTT. It codes for CASSLQWGQGEDTQYF.

For this clonotype: A single base separates this from a much larger clone, so it may be a read error. This CDR3 is missing its conserved last phenylalanine or tryptophan, likely due to a read error. The rearrangement links TRBV12-3 or TRBV12-4 to TRBJ2-1, with a tentative D call TRBD2 (5 bases). V was trimmed by 4 bases and J by 1 base, leaving 11 bases between them. CDR3 size: 15 residues. The CDR3 loop reads CASSSDLASYNEQFS. The DNA of the CDR3 is TGTGCCAGCAGTTCGGACCTAGCTTCCTACAATGAGCAGTTCTCC.

This clonotype has at least ten counts. This chain uses TRBV12-3 or TRBV12-4 with TRBJ1-2, with 8 bases aligning to TRBD1. This CDR3 has 13 residues. V shed 5 bases, J shed 7 bases, and the junction held 6 bases outside the gene matches. CDR3 sequence: CASSRDRIFGYTF. In nucleotides, the CDR3 is TGTGCCAGCAGTAGGGACAGGATCTTTGGCTACACCTTC.

The CDR3 region has the DNA TGTGCCACCAGTGATGCCCTCGTCAGTGTCTACGAGCAGTACTTC. Its translation is CATSDALVSVYEQYF. The gene calls are TRBV24-1 and TRBJ2-7; D not certain. Deletions cut 3 bases from V and 3 bases from J, with 14 bases between. Germline V gives CDR1 KGHDR, CDR2 SFDVKD. The length of the CDR3 is 15 residues.

There are a few counts of this clonotype. The chain recombines TRBV7-2 with TRBJ1-2; D may be TRBD1 (5 bases). This CDR3 is built from 12 residues. Germline-derived CDR1 and CDR2 are SGHTA and FQGNSA. Trimming took 4 bases from V and 7 from J, leaving 10 bases between them. DNA of the CDR3: TGTGCCAGCAGCTCCACTGGGGGTGGCTACACCTTC. Residues: CASSSTGGGYTF.

About this clonotype itself: A much larger clone differs from this one at a single base, so this may be a read error. The genes are TRBV6-5 and TRBJ2-7, with 8 bases fitting TRBD2. CDR1 MNHEY and CDR2 SVGAGI come from the germline V gene. The CDR3 covers 16 residues. Trimming at V came to 2 bases and at J to 4 bases, leaving 10 bases not matched to a gene. This CDR3 is CASSYAEPSGGYEQYF. DNA for the CDR3: TGTGCCAGCAGTTACGCCGAGCCCAGCGGGGGTTACGAGCAGTACTTC.

As concerns this clonotype: At one boundary the junction diverges from the germline segment, which might be a read error. The chain links TRBV10-2 to TRBJ1-1; D unclear. Germline lookup yields CDR1 WSHSY and CDR2 SAAADI. The length of the CDR3 is 14 residues. CDR3 in amino acids: CASGEPGMNTEAFF. CDR3 nucleotides: TGCGCCAGCGGTGAGCCTGGGATGAACACTGAGGCTTTCTTT.

Ten or more counts support this clonotype. V and J are TRBV24-1 and TRBJ2-6, with 9 nucleotides matching TRBD1. Germline V gene data show CDR1 as KGHDR and CDR2 as SFDVKD. The length of the CDR3 is 16 residues. Trimming at V came to 10 bases and at J to 3 bases, leaving 9 bases not matched to a gene. The CDR3 DNA sequence: TGTGCCACTCCGGGACAGGGTGAATTTGGGGCCAACGTCCTGACTTTC. Its translation: CATPGQGEFGANVLTF.

This clonotype has ten or more counts. The chain joins TRBV5-6 to TRBJ1-1; D is possibly TRBD1 (5 bases). Trimming stripped 4 bases from V and 0 bases from J, with 10 bases between. From germline, CDR1 is SGHDT and CDR2 YYEEEE. The CDR3 runs 14 residues. The CDR3 region is CASSRTRLNTEAFF. DNA of the CDR3: TGTGCCAGCAGCCGGACACGGTTGAACACTGAAGCTTTCTTT.

There are many counts of this clonotype. The chain joins TRBV6-1 to TRBJ1-1, with a tentative D call TRBD1 (5 bases). CDR1 and CDR2 (germline): MNHNS, SASEGT. CDR3 length: 14 residues. Trimming shortened V by 5 bases and J by 0 bases, and 10 bases separated the two germline ends. CDR3: CASSLGGLNTEAFF. CDR3 nucleotides: TGTGCCAGCAGTCTCGGGGGACTGAACACTGAAGCTTTCTTT.

The rearrangement joins TRBV15 to TRBJ2-5; 7 positions agree with TRBD1. This CDR3 has 14 residues. CDR1 is LNHNV and CDR2 is YYDKDF in the germline V gene (reference sequence). V lost 5 bases, J lost 4 bases, and 7 bases stayed unmatched. The CDR3 DNA is TGTGCCACCAGCCCCCGACAGGGACCAGAGACCCAGTACTTC. This encodes CATSPRQGPETQYF. The full variable domain, its missing parts supplied by reference TRBV15 and TRBJ2-5, is DAMVIQNPRYQVTQFGKPVTLSCSQTLNHNVMYWYQQKSSQAPKLLFHYYDKDFNNEADTPDNFQSRRPNTSFCFLDIRSPGLGDTAMYLCATSPRQGPETQYFGPGTRLLVL.

Of note for this clonotype: At one end the junction does not follow the germline gene, possibly because of a read error. The V call is TRBV19, the J call TRBJ2-7; possible D gene TRBD1, 6 bases. This CDR3 is 13 amino acids long. Germline V CDR1 and CDR2: LNHDA, SQIVND (reference sequence). Here the CDR3 reads CASSIPGHYKQYF. The CDR3 region has the DNA TGTGCCAGTAGTATTCCGGGACACTACAAGCAGTACTTC. The whole variable domain, filled in from reference TRBV19 and TRBJ2-7, reads DGGITQSPKYLFRKEGQNVTLSCEQNLNHDAMYWYRQDPGQGLRLIYYSQIVNDFQKGDIAEGYSVSREKKESFPLTVTSAQKNPTAFYLCASSIPGHYKQYFGPGTRLTVT.

V usage is TRBV25-1 and J usage is TRBJ2-1; D possibly corresponds to TRBD2 (6 bases). Looked up from germline, CDR1 is MGHDK and CDR2 is SYGVNS. The CDR3 spans 16 residues. V lost 3 bases to trimming and J lost 3 bases, with 15 bases between them. CDR3 sequence: CASSESGGDLYNEQFF. The CDR3 nucleotides read TGTGCCAGCAGTGAGTCTGGCGGGGATCTCTACAATGAGCAGTTCTTC.